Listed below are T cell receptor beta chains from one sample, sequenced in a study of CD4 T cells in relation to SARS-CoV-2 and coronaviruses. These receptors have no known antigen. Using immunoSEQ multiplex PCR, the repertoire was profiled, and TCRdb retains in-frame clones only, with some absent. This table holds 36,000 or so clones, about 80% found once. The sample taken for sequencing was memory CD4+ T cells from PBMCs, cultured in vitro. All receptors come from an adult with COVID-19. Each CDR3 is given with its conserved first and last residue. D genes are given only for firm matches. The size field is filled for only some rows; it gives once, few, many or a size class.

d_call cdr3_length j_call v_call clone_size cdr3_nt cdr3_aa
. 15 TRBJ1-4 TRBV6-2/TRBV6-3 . TGTGCCAGCAGCCGGGGAGCGGTGGATAATGAAAAACTGTTTTTT CASSRGAVDNEKLFF
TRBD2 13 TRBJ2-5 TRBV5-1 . TGCGCCAGCAGCTTGCGGGGGGGAGAGACCCAGTACTTC CASSLRGGETQYF
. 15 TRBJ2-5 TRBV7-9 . TGTGCCAGCAGCAGAAATCCGGGACCCACAGAGACCCAGTACTTC CASSRNPGPTETQYF
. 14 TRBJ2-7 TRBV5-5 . TGTGCCAGCAGCTTGGGAGGTGGCAGTTACGAGCAGTACTTC CASSLGGGSYEQYF
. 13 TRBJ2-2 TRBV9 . TGTGCCAGCAGCGTAAATCTGGCCGGGGAGCTGTTTTTT CASSVNLAGELFF
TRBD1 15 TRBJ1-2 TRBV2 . TGTGCCAGCAGTGTAGGACAGGGGGCTTATCGTGGCTACACCTTC CASSVGQGAYRGYTF
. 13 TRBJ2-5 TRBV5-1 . TGCGCCACTAGCCTAGGGGGGGAAGAGACCCAGTACTTC CATSLGGEETQYF
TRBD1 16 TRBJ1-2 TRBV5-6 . TGTGCCAGCGTTGGCCCGGGACAGGGGGCGTCTAGCGGCTACACCTTC CASVGPGQGASSGYTF
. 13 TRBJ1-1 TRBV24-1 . TGTGCCACCAGTGATCCAGTGAGACAGGAAGCTTTCTTT CATSDPVRQEAFF
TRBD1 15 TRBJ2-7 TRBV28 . TGTGCCAGCAGTTTAGCCGGGACAGGGGACTACGAGCAGTACTTC CASSLAGTGDYEQYF
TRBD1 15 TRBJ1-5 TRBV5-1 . TGCGCCAGCAGTACGGATGGACAGGGGAACCAGCCCCAGCATTTT CASSTDGQGNQPQHF
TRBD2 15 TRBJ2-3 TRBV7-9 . TGTGCCAGCAGCTCCGGACTAGCGGGACCAGATACGCAGTATTTT CASSSGLAGPDTQYF
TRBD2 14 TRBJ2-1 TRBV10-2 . TGCGCCAGCAGTGAGCCCTCTAGCGGGAATGAGCAGTTCTTC CASSEPSSGNEQFF
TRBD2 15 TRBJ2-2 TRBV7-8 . TGTGCCAGCAGAGGGAGGGGTGGCGACACCGGGGAGCTGTTTTTT CASRGRGGDTGELFF
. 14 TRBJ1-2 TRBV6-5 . TGTGCCAGCACCACCCCGGGCCTTCCACGCGGCTACACCTTC CASTTPGLPRGYTF
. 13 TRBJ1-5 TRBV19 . TGTGCCAGTAGTATGAATAGCAATCAGCCCCAGCATTTT CASSMNSNQPQHF
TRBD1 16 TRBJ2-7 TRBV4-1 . TGCGCCAGCAGCCAACCCGGAAGGGGGACAGGCTACGAGCAGTACTTC CASSQPGRGTGYEQYF
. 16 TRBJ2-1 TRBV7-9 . TGTGCCAGCAGCCCGGGGGTTGGGAGCGTAGTCAATGAGCAGTTCTTC CASSPGVGSVVNEQFF
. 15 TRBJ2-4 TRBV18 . TGTGCCAGCTCACCAGCCAGCTTAGCCAAAAACATTCAGTACTTC CASSPASLAKNIQYF
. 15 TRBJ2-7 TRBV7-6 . TGTGCCAGCAGTTCAACCAGGGAGAGATTCTACGAGCAGTACTTC CASSSTRERFYEQYF
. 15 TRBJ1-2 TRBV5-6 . TGTGCCAGCAGCAAAAACAGGGTTCGGTCGATTAGCTACACCTTC CASSKNRVRSISYTF
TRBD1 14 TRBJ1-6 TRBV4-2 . TGTGCCAGCAGCCAAGGGACAGGGAGGTCACCCCTCCACTTT CASSQGTGRSPLHF
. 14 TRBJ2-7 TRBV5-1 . TGCGCCAGCAGCTTGGCCAGGAGGACCTACGAGCAGTACTTC CASSLARRTYEQYF
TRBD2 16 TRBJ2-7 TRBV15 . TGTGCCACCAGCAGACTTTGGACTAGCCGGACCTACGAGCAGTACTTC CATSRLWTSRTYEQYF
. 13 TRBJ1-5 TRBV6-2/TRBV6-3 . TGTGCCAGCAGTTTGTGGGCGAATCAGCCCCAGCATTTT CASSLWANQPQHF
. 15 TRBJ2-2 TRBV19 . TGTGCCAGTAAGGGGCTAGTTGGGGAAACCGGGGAGCTGTTTTTT CASKGLVGETGELFF
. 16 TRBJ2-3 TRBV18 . TGTGCCAGCTCACCCCAGGAGGCGTTTTCCACAGATACGCAGTATTTT CASSPQEAFSTDTQYF
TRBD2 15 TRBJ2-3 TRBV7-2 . TGTGCCAGCAGCTTGCAAGCGGGAGGGCTCCATACGCAGTATTTT CASSLQAGGLHTQYF
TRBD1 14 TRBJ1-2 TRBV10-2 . TGCGCCAGCAGTGAGTCCCGACAGGGGCTCGGCTACACCTTC CASSESRQGLGYTF
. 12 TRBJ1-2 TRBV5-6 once TGTGCCAGCAGCTGGGGGACGCATGGCTACACCTTC CASSWGTHGYTF
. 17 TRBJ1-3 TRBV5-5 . TGTGCCAGCAGCACCGAGTTTCGGGCCGGGGATGGAAACACCATATATTTT CASSTEFRAGDGNTIYF
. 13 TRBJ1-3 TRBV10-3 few TGTGCCATCAGCGGGACACCTGGAAACACCATATATTTT CAISGTPGNTIYF
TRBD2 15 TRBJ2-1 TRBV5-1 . TGCGCCAGCAGCTTGGGTAGCGGGAGGGTTGATGAGCAGTTCTTC CASSLGSGRVDEQFF
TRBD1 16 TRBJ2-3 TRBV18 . TGTGCCAGCTCATTGGGTCAGGGGGAGAACACAGATACGCAGTATTTT CASSLGQGENTDTQYF
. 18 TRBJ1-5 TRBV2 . TGTGCCAGCAGTGAAGCGGGACCGGGACACACCGGCTTACAGCCCCAGCATTTT CASSEAGPGHTGLQPQHF
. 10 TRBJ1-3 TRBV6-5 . TGTGCCAGCTTTGGAAACACCATATATTTT CASFGNTIYF
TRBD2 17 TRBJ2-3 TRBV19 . TGTGCCAGTAGTATTCTGTGGACTAGCGGGAGCACAGATACGCAGTATTTT CASSILWTSGSTDTQYF
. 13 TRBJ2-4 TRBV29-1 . TGCAGCGTGGCCGGAGGGACGGAAAACATTCAGTACTTC CSVAGGTENIQYF
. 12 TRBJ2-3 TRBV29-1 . TGCAGCGTTGAAGGCCTGCTAGATACGCAGTATTTT CSVEGLLDTQYF
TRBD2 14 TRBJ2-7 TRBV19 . TGTGCCAGTAGAACTAGCGGAGCATCCTACGAGCAGTACTTC CASRTSGASYEQYF
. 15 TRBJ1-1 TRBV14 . TGTGCCAGCAGCCGCGGATCTCCGGGGAACACTGAAGCTTTCTTT CASSRGSPGNTEAFF
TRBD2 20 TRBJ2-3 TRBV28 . TGTGCCAGCAGCCCTGCCTGGCTAGCGGGAGGTATGTTCGTGGCAGATACGCAGTATTTT CASSPAWLAGGMFVADTQYF
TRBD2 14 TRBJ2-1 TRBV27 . TGTGCCAGCAAGGTGGCCCGGGGGGACAATGAGCAGTTCTTC CASKVARGDNEQFF
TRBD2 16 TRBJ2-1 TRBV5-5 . TGTGCCAGCAGCCAAAGGACTAGCGGGTCAATGAAGTGGCAGTTCTTC CASSQRTSGSMKWQFF
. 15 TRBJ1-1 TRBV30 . TGTGCCTGGAGTGTATCCCCCCAGAGAAACACTGAAGCTTTCTTT CAWSVSPQRNTEAFF
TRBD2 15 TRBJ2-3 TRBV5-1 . TGCGCCAGCAGCCGAATAGCGGGAGCGAGGGATACGCAGTATTTT CASSRIAGARDTQYF